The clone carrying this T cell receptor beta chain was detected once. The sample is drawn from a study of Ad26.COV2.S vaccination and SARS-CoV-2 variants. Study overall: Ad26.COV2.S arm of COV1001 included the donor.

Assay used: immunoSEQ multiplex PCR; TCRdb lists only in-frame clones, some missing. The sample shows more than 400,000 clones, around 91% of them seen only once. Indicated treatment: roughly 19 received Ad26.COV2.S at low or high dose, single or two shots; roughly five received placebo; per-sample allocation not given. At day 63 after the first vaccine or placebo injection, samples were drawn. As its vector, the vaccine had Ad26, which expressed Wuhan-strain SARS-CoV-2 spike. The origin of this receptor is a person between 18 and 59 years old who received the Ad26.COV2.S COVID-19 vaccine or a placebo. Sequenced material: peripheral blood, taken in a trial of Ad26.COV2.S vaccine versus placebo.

Here the CDR3 reads CASSLERASETQYF. For the CDR3, the DNA is TGTGCCAGCAGCTTGGAGCGGGCGTCAGAGACCCAGTACTTC. The rearrangement uses TRBV5-5 and TRBJ2-5; D perhaps matches TRBD2 (6 bases). V was cut by 0 bases and J by 4 bases, with 10 bases left in between. This CDR3 contains 14 residues. Germline CDR1 and CDR2: SGHKS and YYEKEE (reference sequence).